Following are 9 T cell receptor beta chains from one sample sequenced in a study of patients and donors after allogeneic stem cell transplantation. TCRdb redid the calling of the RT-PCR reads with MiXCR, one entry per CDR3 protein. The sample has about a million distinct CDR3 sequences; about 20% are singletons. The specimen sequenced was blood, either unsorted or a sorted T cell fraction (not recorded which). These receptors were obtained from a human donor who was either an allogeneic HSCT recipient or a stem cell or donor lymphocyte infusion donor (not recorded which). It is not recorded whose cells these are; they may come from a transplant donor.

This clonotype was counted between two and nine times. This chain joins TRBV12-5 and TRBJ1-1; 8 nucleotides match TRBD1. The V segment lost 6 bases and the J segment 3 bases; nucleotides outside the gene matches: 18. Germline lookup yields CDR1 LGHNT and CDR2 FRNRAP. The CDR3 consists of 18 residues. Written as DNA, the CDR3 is TGTGCTAGTGGCTCGTCTCTCCGACAGGGGATTGTCCACACTGAAGCTTTCTTT. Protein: CASGSSLRQGIVHTEAFF. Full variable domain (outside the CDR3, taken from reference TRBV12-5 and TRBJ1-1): DARVTQTPRHKVTEMGQEVTMRCQPILGHNTVFWYRQTMMQGLELLAYFRNRAPLDDSGMPKDRFSAEMPDATLATLKIQPSEPRDSAVYFCASGSSLRQGIVHTEAFFGQGTRLTVV.

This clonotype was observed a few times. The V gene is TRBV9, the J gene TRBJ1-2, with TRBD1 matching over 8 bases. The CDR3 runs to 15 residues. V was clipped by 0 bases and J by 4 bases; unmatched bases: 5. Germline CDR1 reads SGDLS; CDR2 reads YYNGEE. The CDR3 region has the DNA TGTGCCAGCAGCGTAGCTGGGACAGGCTCCTATGGCTACACCTTC. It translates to CASSVAGTGSYGYTF.

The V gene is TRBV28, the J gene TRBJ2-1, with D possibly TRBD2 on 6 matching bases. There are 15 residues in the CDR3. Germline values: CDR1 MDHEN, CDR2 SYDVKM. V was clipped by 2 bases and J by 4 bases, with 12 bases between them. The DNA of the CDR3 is TGTGCCAGCAGTTTAATCGCGGGAACATACAATGAGCAGTTCTTC. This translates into CASSLIAGTYNEQFF. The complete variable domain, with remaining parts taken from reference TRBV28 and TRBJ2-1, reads DVKVTQSSRYLVKRTGEKVFLECVQDMDHENMFWYRQDPGLGLRLIYFSYDVKMKEKGDIPEGYSVSREKKERFSLILESASTNQTSMYLCASSLIAGTYNEQFFGPGTRLTVL.

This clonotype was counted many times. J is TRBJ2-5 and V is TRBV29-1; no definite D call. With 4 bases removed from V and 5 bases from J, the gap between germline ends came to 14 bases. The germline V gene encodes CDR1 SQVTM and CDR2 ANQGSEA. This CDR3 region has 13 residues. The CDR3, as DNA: TGCAGCGTTGCCCCAGGATTAGGGGAGACCCAGTACTTC. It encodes CSVAPGLGETQYF.

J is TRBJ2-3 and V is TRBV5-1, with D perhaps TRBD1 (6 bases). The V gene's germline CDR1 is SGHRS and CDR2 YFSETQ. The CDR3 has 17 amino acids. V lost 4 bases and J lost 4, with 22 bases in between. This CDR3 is CASSPGTPVFWADTQYF. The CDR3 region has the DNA TGCGCCAGCAGCCCCGGGACACCGGTTTTTTGGGCAGATACGCAGTATTTT.

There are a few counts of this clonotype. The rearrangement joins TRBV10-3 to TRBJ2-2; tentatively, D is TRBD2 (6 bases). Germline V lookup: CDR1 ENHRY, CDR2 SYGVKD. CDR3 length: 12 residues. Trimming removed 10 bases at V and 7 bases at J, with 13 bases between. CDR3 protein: CASDLGGGELFF. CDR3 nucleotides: TGTGCCAGTGACTTGGGGGGCGGGGAGCTGTTTTTT.

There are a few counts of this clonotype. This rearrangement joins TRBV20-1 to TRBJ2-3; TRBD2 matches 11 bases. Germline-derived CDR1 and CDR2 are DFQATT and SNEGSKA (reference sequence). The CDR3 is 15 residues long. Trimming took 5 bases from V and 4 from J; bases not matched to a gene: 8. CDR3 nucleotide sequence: TGCAGTGCTTGGGCTCCGGGACTAGCGGCAGATACGCAGTATTTT. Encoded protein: CSAWAPGLAADTQYF.

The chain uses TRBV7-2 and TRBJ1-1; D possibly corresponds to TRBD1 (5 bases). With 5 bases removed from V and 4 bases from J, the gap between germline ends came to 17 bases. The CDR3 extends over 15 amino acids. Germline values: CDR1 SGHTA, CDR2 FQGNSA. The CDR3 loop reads CASSRVGGLSTEAFF. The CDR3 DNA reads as TGTGCCAGCAGCAGGGTGGGGGGACTGAGCACTGAAGCTTTCTTT.

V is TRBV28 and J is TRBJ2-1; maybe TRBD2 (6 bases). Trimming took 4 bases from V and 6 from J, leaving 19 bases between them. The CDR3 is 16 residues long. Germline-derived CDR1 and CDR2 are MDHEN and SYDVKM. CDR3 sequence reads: CASSSWDSPAGNEQFF. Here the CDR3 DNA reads TGTGCCAGCAGTTCCTGGGACTCACCTGCGGGCAATGAGCAGTTCTTC.